The 18 T cell receptor beta chains presented below share a single source sample, sequenced in a study of CD8+CD57+ T cells in acquired aplastic anemia. TCR beta VDJ and CDR3 were profiled, and genomic DNA was the template. MiXCR, run by TCRdb on the reads, gives a single entry per CDR3 protein. This table has 150,000 or so distinct CDR3 sequences, 55% to 75% appearing once. Sequencing was carried out using sorted CD4+, CD8+, or CD8+CD57+ T cells (not recorded which) from PBMCs. Receptors were obtained from a human donor in good health.

This clonotype was seen only a few times. This rearrangement joins TRBV7-2 to TRBJ1-6; TRBD1 agrees at 9 bases. The J segment lost 6 bases and the V segment lost 5 bases, leaving 2 bases of the junction unmatched. The germline V gene has CDR1 SGHTA and CDR2 FQGNSA. The CDR3 contains 14 residues. The CDR3 reads CASSAGQGNSPLHF. The CDR3 DNA reads TGTGCCAGCAGCGCGGGACAGGGTAATTCACCCCTCCACTTT.

The chain has TRBV14 and TRBJ1-2, with 7 bases lining up with TRBD1. The germline V gene encodes CDR1 SGHDN and CDR2 FVKESK. V lost 4 bases, J lost 9 bases, and 5 bases stayed unmatched. This CDR3 region has 12 residues. CDR3 region: CASSRGGGSYTF. CDR3 nucleotides: TGTGCCAGCAGCCGAGGGGGCGGTAGCTACACCTTC.

The CDR3 DNA reads as TGTGCCAGTAGCCGGACAGGGGGTTCCTACGAGCAGTACTTC. It encodes CASSRTGGSYEQYF. This rearrangement joins TRBV19 to TRBJ2-7; 10 nucleotides line up with TRBD1. Germline loops: CDR1 LNHDA, CDR2 SQIVND (reference sequence). V trimming: 6 bases; J trimming: 1 base; junction bases outside the gene matches: 3. The CDR3 is 14 residues long.

DNA for the CDR3: TGTGCCAGCAGCTCCTCGCTCGACGGATACTATGGCTACACCTTC. It encodes CASSSSLDGYYGYTF. V gene TRBV5-8 combines with J gene TRBJ1-2; unclear D gene. The V gene's germline CDR1 is SGHTS and CDR2 YDEGEE. Trimming took off 3 bases at V and 3 bases at J, with 15 bases between the two ends. This CDR3 has 15 amino acids.

The rearrangement joins TRBV24-1 to TRBJ2-3, with D maybe TRBD1 (6 bases). CDR1 is KGHDR and CDR2 is SFDVKD in the germline V gene. The ends were cut back, 8 bases at V and 3 bases at J, with 17 bases in the middle. The CDR3 is 15 residues long. CDR3 sequence: CATTGSGVETDTQYF. CDR3 DNA sequence: TGTGCCACCACCGGGTCAGGGGTGGAAACAGATACGCAGTATTTT.

V and J are TRBV7-9 and TRBJ1-1, with D perhaps TRBD1 (5 bases). The CDR3 runs to 14 residues. Between the trimmed V and J ends, which lost 7 bases and 3 bases, there was a span of 15 bases. Germline CDR1 and CDR2: SEHNR and FQNEAQ (reference sequence). CDR3 sequence: CASIRRGGYTEAFF. The DNA for the CDR3 is TGTGCCAGCATCAGACGGGGGGGATACACTGAAGCTTTCTTT.

This clonotype was recorded at least ten times. The V call is TRBV4-2, the J call TRBJ1-3; D gene ambiguous. V lost 6 bases and J lost 2, with 11 bases in between. The CDR3 runs 14 residues. Germline V gene sequence: CDR1 LGHNA, CDR2 YNFKEQ. The CDR3 DNA reads as TGTGCCAGCAGGGAACCAGGTGCTGGAAACACCATATATTTT. Its protein product is CASREPGAGNTIYF.

This clonotype was counted ten times or more. Sequence at one end of the junction differs from germline and may be a read error. The chain joins TRBV7-7 to TRBJ2-3, with D perhaps being TRBD1 or TRBD2 (6 bases each). This CDR3 spans 15 amino acids. CDR1 is SSHAT, CDR2 FNYEAQ, per germline (reference sequence). The CDR3 coding sequence is TGTGCTAGCAGCCCATACCCGGGGGCGCGGGATACGCAGTATTTT. Its protein product is CASSPYPGARDTQYF. The variable domain in full, with the rest retrieved from reference TRBV7-7 and TRBJ2-3, is GAGVSQSPRYKVTKRGQDVTLRCDPISSHATLYWYQQALGQGPEFLTYFNYEAQPDKSGLPSDRFSAERPEGSISTLTIQRTEQRDSAMYRCASSPYPGARDTQYFGPGTRLTVL.

The chain uses TRBV20-1 and TRBJ2-7, with D hard to call. The CDR3 covers 14 residues. CDR1 is DFQATT, CDR2 SNEGSKA, per germline (reference sequence). Trimming took off 0 bases at V and 7 bases at J, with 16 bases between the two ends. The CDR3: CSARDSSRPWEQYF. In DNA form, the CDR3 reads TGCAGTGCTAGAGATAGCTCCCGTCCGTGGGAGCAGTACTTC.

The chain is built from TRBV6-1 and TRBJ1-3, with D unresolved. Per the germline V gene, CDR1 is MNHNS and CDR2 is SASEGT. CDR3 length: 10 residues. V dropped 1 base and J dropped 10 bases, with 2 bases sitting between them. The CDR3 bases are TGTGCCAGCAGTGAAGGAACCATATATTTT. Translation gives CASSEGTIYF.

With regard to this clonotype: At one end, the junction sequence differs from germline, possibly due to a read error. The V and J genes are TRBV7-3 and TRBJ2-2; perhaps TRBD2 as D (5 bases). The CDR3 extends over 13 amino acids. The germline CDR1 and CDR2 sequences are SGHTA and FQGTGA. CDR3: CASSPDWTGELLF. The CDR3 DNA is TGTGCCAGCAGCCCCGATTGGACCGGGGAGCTACTTTTT.

This clonotype is a singleton in its sample. V and J are TRBV7-8 and TRBJ1-3; no definite D call. V was shortened by 0 bases and J by 0 bases, with 6 bases between the two germline ends. CDR3 length: 15 residues. Germline V CDR1 and CDR2: SGHVS, FQNEAQ. DNA for the CDR3: TGTGCCAGCAGCTTAGCTCTGAACTCTGGAAACACCATATATTTT. Protein sequence: CASSLALNSGNTIYF.

In this sample, this clonotype turned up a few times. The chain has TRBV7-3 and TRBJ2-1; perhaps TRBD1 as D (6 bases). Trimming shortened V by 4 bases and J by 2 bases, and 12 bases separated the two germline ends. The CDR3 is 15 amino acids. CDR1 and CDR2 (germline): SGHTA, FQGTGA. CDR3 sequence reads: CASSSRQAPYNEQFF. The CDR3 nucleotides are TGTGCCAGCAGCTCAAGACAGGCCCCCTACAATGAGCAGTTCTTC.

The chain uses TRBV7-9 and TRBJ2-7; either TRBD1 or TRBD2 may supply D (5 bases each). From germline, CDR1 is SEHNR and CDR2 FQNEAQ (reference sequence). The CDR3 is 13 residues long. Deletions cut 5 bases from V and 3 bases from J, with 11 bases between. CDR3 amino acids: CASSPGRRYEQYF. CDR3 coding DNA: TGTGCCAGCAGCCCGGGACGCCGCTACGAGCAGTACTTC.

Concerning this clonotype: One end of the junction is discordant with germline, which a read error may explain. The chain couples TRBV10-1 to TRBJ2-5; 10 bases are shared with TRBD2. The CDR3 extends over 18 amino acids. Germline CDR1 WNHNN, CDR2 SYGVQD (reference sequence). The CDR3 reads CAGSESSSGGTLRETQYF. The CDR3 DNA is TGCGCCGGCAGTGAGTCCTCTAGCGGGGGAACACTCCGGGAGACCCAGTACTTC.

The chain joins TRBV7-2 to TRBJ1-6; D unclear. V was trimmed by 5 bases and J by 10 bases, leaving 15 bases between them. Germline V gives CDR1 SGHTA, CDR2 FQGNSA. This CDR3 is 14 amino acids long. CDR3 in DNA: TGTGCCAGCAGCACCTTCACCGTTGGCTCACCCCTCCACTTT. Translation gives CASSTFTVGSPLHF.

This sequence joins TRBV3-1 and TRBJ2-3; 8 bases align to TRBD2. The CDR3 totals 17 residues. From germline, CDR1 is LGHDT and CDR2 YNNKEL (reference sequence). Trimming cost V 3 bases and J 0 bases; bases outside gene matches: 8. CDR3 sequence (DNA): TGTGCCAGCAGCCAGGTGGTTGGCGGGAGGAGCACAGATACGCAGTATTTT. Protein sequence: CASSQVVGGRSTDTQYF.

The rearrangement joins TRBV20-1 to TRBJ1-6; no definite D call. V was trimmed by 3 bases and J by 0 bases, leaving 6 bases between them. CDR3 size: 14 residues. Germline loops: CDR1 DFQATT, CDR2 SNEGSKA (reference sequence). The CDR3 loop is CSARTSSYNSPLHF. The DNA of the CDR3 is TGCAGTGCTAGGACTAGCTCCTATAATTCACCCCTCCACTTT.